Below, one T cell receptor beta chain is given with its context. What antigen it recognizes has not been identified. No per-base quality is available; no much larger clone lies one base away. For sequencing of the TCRbeta CDR3 region, genomic DNA was extracted from the sorted cells. The immunoSEQ Assay was used for sequencing of TCRbeta CDR3 regions. TCRdb stores this immuneACCESS table with in-frame sequences only. Part of the clones is absent; in the studies checked, under half of the shortfall reflects unresolved V genes, and no reason is known for the rest. This sample lists around 29,000 clones; approximately 86% were detected once. The ten largest clonotypes hold 25% to 30% of the sample. The trial excluded patients who had a history of autoimmune disease or who were on systemic immunosuppression. Peripheral blood for TCR sequencing was collected from all dose cohorts at baseline, on cycle 4 day 1, and on cycle 7 day 1. Samples came from an open-label, multicenter, first-in-human phase I dose-escalation trial of ivuxolimab. Adults with locally advanced or metastatic melanoma, renal cell, hepatocellular, or head and neck squamous cell carcinoma were enrolled in the trial. Before TCR sequencing, CD4+ T cells and CD8+ T cells were sorted from peripheral blood as separate populations.

The sample comes from a study of OX40 agonist ivuxolimab in advanced cancers. A note on the overall study: The costimulatory receptor OX40 (CD134) was targeted by ivuxolimab, a fully human IgG2 agonistic monoclonal antibody. Partial responses were achieved by three dose-escalation patients, of whom one had hepatocellular carcinoma and two had cutaneous melanoma. Patients were allowed to have had prior anti-PD-1, anti-PD-L1 or anti-CTLA-4 therapy, and approximately 40% of the dose-escalation patients had been treated with checkpoint inhibitors. The point of sequencing TCRbeta in the periphery was to test whether ivuxolimab changed TCR sequence diversity and drove clonal T-cell expansion. The paper reports the monotherapy dose-escalation portion (N ≈ 50 patients) of the phase I ivuxolimab trial. Among the 50 to 55 dose-escalation patients, approximately 20 had hepatocellular carcinoma, around 15 melanoma, 9 renal cell carcinoma and 9 head and neck cancer. Intravenous ivuxolimab was administered to patients every 2 weeks at six dose levels: 0.01, 0.1, 0.3, 1.5, 3 and 10 mg/kg. In the dose-escalation cohort, 75% to 85% of patients were male, and the mean age was 60 years with a range of roughly 23 to 79.

From the germline V gene, CDR1 is MDHEN and CDR2 is SYDVKM. Including the terminal cysteine and phenylalanine, the CDR3 comprises 16 residues. The only DNA kept is the CDR3, 48 bases in frame from the first base. The germline V end is reduced by 6 bases and the J end by 0 bases; junction bases left unmatched: 6. What the research found in general, with its limitations: Low levels of normalized T-cell clonal expansion were also seen in some nonresponding patients. Which antigens the clonally expanded peripheral T cells were specific for was not determined. Clonal expansion of both CD4+ and CD8+ blood T cells was observed from baseline to week 6 at doses 0.1 to 3.0 mg/kg. After ivuxolimab, CD8+ T cells had more expanded clones than CD4+ T cells on average. Partial responders in the 0.1-3.0 mg/kg groups had among the lowest normalized peripheral clonal expansion, especially among CD8+ T cells.

The specimen was CD4+ or CD8+ T cells sorted from blood, collected in a trial of the OX40 agonist ivuxolimab. Recombination connected TRBV28 to TRBJ2-5, and 11 junction bases match TRBD2. This clonotype originated in an adult with an advanced solid tumor such as melanoma, head and neck, liver or kidney cancer. The nucleotides read TGTGCCAGCAGCTTACTAGCGGGGGAGCACCAAGAGACCCAGTACTTC. The translation is CASSLLAGEHQETQYF.